One sample yielded the 27 T cell receptor beta chains listed below, sequenced in a study of cytomegalovirus exposure and HLA in healthy donors. The PCR was carried out with 60 Vbeta primers and 13 Jbeta primers. Measured with immunoSEQ multiplex PCR; TCRdb has only the in-frame clones, and not every one. The sample comprises around 150,000 clones, 55% to 80% of which are singletons, and roughly 7% rests with the top ten. Material: PBMCs. All receptors derive from a woman in her fifties or sixties in good health and CMV-seropositive.

This rearrangement joins TRBV14 to TRBJ1-4; unclear D gene. The CDR3 extends over 12 amino acids. The germline CDR1 and CDR2 sequences are SGHDN and FVKESK. The V gene lost 2 bases and the J gene lost 10 bases, with 8 bases spanning the gap. CDR3 loop: CASSQRVGKLFF. For the CDR3, the DNA is TGTGCCAGCAGCCAACGGGTGGGAAAACTGTTTTTT.

The rearrangement uses TRBV14 and TRBJ2-3; 7 bases match TRBD2. V shed 0 bases and J 1 base; nucleotides not matched to a gene: 7. Per the germline V gene, CDR1 is SGHDN and CDR2 is FVKESK. The CDR3 sequence is 17 residues long. The CDR3 protein is CASSQDQPGRGTDTQYF. The CDR3 nucleotides read TGTGCCAGCAGCCAAGATCAACCAGGGAGGGGCACAGATACGCAGTATTTT.

The sample holds a few counts of this clone. The V gene is TRBV4-2, the J gene TRBJ1-3, with 9 bases fitting TRBD1. In germline, CDR1 is LGHNA, CDR2 YNFKEQ. The V gene end was trimmed by 0 bases and the J gene end by 0 bases; junction bases not matched to a gene: 12. This CDR3 is 20 amino acids long. DNA of the CDR3: TGTGCCAGCAGCCAAGATGCATGGGAGGGACAGGGCGTCTCTGGAAACACCATATATTTT. It codes for CASSQDAWEGQGVSGNTIYF.

The sample holds a few counts of this clone. The chain carries TRBV27 and TRBJ2-1, with a weak D call TRBD2 (5 bases). The germline V gene encodes CDR1 MNHEY and CDR2 SMNVEV (reference sequence). The CDR3 has 14 residues. The V and J ends lost 9 bases and 0 bases respectively, with 12 bases between them. Written as DNA, the CDR3 is TGTGCCAGTTACTCGGGGAGCTCCTACAATGAGCAGTTCTTC. Encoded protein: CASYSGSSYNEQFF.

Note on this clone: The sample carries other DNA sequences with the same CDR3. The genes are TRBV2 and TRBJ2-5, with D possibly being TRBD2 (6 bases). This CDR3 has 14 residues. The V end was cut by 2 bases, the J end by 3 bases, with 10 bases between. CDR1 is SNHLY and CDR2 is FYNNEI in the germline V gene. The CDR3 is CASSELAGKETQYF. DNA for the CDR3: TGTGCCAGCAGTGAACTGGCGGGAAAAGAGACCCAGTACTTC.

This clone was seen a handful of times. The chain has TRBV30 and TRBJ1-3, with 7 bases that match TRBD1. After removal of 8 bases from V and 0 bases from J, the junction contained 7 bases not matched to a gene. In germline, CDR1 is GTSNPN, CDR2 SVGIG (reference sequence). This CDR3 has 14 amino acids. CDR3 in DNA: TGTGCCACCACACAGGGGACCTCTGGAAACACCATATATTTT. It specifies CATTQGTSGNTIYF.

This clone was picked up a small number of times. The chain links TRBV18 to TRBJ1-3, with no clear D. Germline V gene sequence: CDR1 KGHSH, CDR2 LQKENI. V was shortened by 4 bases and J by 0 bases, with 4 bases between the two germline ends. The CDR3 is 13 residues long. In DNA, the CDR3 is TGTGCCAGCTCACTAGACTCTGGAAACACCATATATTTT. Its translation: CASSLDSGNTIYF.

This clone was counted only a few times. The chain uses TRBV28 and TRBJ2-5; 9 bases map to TRBD1. Germline assignment: CDR1 MDHEN and CDR2 SYDVKM. The V and J ends lost 5 bases and 3 bases, in that order; junction bases with no gene match: 10. The CDR3 has 16 residues. The CDR3 nucleotides are TGTGCCAGCAGTCCCCTAGGTCGGACAGGGGAAGAGACCCAGTACTTC. It specifies CASSPLGRTGEETQYF.

V is TRBV7-9 and J is TRBJ2-1, with 9 positions matching TRBD2. With V trimmed by 5 bases and J by 6 bases, 8 bases remained unmatched. CDR3 length: 15 amino acids. Germline V lookup: CDR1 SEHNR, CDR2 FQNEAQ (reference sequence). The CDR3 region has the DNA TGTGCCAGCAGCCCTAGCGGGACTAGCCTCAATGAGCAGTTCTTC. This encodes CASSPSGTSLNEQFF.

This clone was detected a few times. This sequence joins TRBV28 and TRBJ1-5; D may be TRBD1 (5 bases). Trimming removed 5 bases from V and 0 bases from J, with 20 bases in between. The CDR3 is 18 amino acids. Looked up from germline, CDR1 is MDHEN and CDR2 is SYDVKM. This CDR3 reads CASSPDRPNSYSNQPQHF. The CDR3 DNA reads TGTGCCAGCAGTCCTGACAGACCTAACTCCTATAGCAATCAGCCCCAGCATTTT.

Only a few counts were recorded for this clone. V is TRBV29-1 and J is TRBJ2-7; perhaps TRBD2 as D (5 bases). Deletions cut 6 bases from V and 4 bases from J, with 13 bases between. The length of the CDR3 is 12 residues. CDR1 SQVTM and CDR2 ANQGSEA come from the germline V gene. The CDR3 loop reads CSVIGRRYEQYF. The CDR3 region has the DNA TGCAGCGTAATAGGCAGGAGGTACGAGCAGTACTTC.

The chain links TRBV2 to TRBJ2-3; 10 nucleotides match TRBD2. CDR1 and CDR2 (germline): SNHLY, FYNNEI. The V segment lost 3 bases and the J segment 5 bases; nucleotides outside the gene matches: 5. The CDR3 is made up of 15 amino acids. CDR3 DNA: TGTGCCAGCAGTGAGCTAGCGGGAGCTGTAGATACGCAGTATTTT. Protein product: CASSELAGAVDTQYF.

This clone was seen only a few times. The chain employs TRBV7-2 and TRBJ1-2; the D is unclear. Germline values: CDR1 SGHTA, CDR2 FQGNSA. The V end lost 2 bases, the J end lost 7 bases, and 8 bases lay between the germline ends. The CDR3 has 12 residues. CDR3 protein: CASSLREGGYTF. DNA of the CDR3: TGTGCCAGCAGCTTAAGGGAGGGTGGCTACACCTTC.

The gene calls are TRBV5-5 and TRBJ2-7; no reliable D call. Germline V gene data show CDR1 as SGHKS and CDR2 as YYEKEE (reference sequence). CDR3 length: 15 amino acids. Trimming shortened V by 0 bases and J by 7 bases, and 17 bases separated the two germline ends. Here the CDR3 DNA reads TGTGCCAGCAGCTTGGGCCCCACCGGGTTGTGGGAGCAGTACTTC. Amino acid sequence: CASSLGPTGLWEQYF.

This chain uses TRBV6-5 with TRBJ1-5; 8 bases align to TRBD1. This CDR3 is 15 amino acids long. The V segment lost 6 bases and the J segment 3 bases; nucleotides outside the gene matches: 7. Germline V CDR1 and CDR2: MNHEY, SVGAGI. The CDR3 nucleotides are TGTGCCAGCAGCAGGACAGGGAGGAACAATCAGCCCCAGCATTTT. Translated: CASSRTGRNNQPQHF.

The J gene is TRBJ2-5, the V gene TRBV5-4; 11 bases are shared with TRBD2. This CDR3 region has 15 residues. CDR1 is SGHNT and CDR2 is YYREEE in the germline V gene (reference sequence). J was trimmed by 5 bases and V by 1 base; bases with no gene match: 4. The CDR3 DNA sequence: TGTGCCAGCAGCTTGACTAGCGGGAGTAGGGAGACCCAGTACTTC. Amino acids: CASSLTSGSRETQYF.

V gene TRBV5-3 combines with J gene TRBJ2-7; D perhaps matches TRBD1 (6 bases). TRBV5-3 counts as an open reading frame of uncertain function. The CDR3 extends over 14 amino acids. Trimming left V 0 bases short and J 7 bases short, with 14 bases between. The DNA for the CDR3 is TGTGCCAGAAGCTTGGCGCAGGGGCCAAGGGAGCAGTACTTC. It encodes CARSLAQGPREQYF.

This rearrangement joins TRBV4-3 to TRBJ2-3; 9 bases are a match to TRBD1. Germline V gene data show CDR1 as LGHNA and CDR2 as YSLEER. V was clipped by 0 bases and J by 2 bases; unmatched bases: 6. The CDR3 is 17 amino acids. CDR3 DNA sequence: TGCGCCAGCAGCCAAGACCCGACAGGGGGACACACAGATACGCAGTATTTT. Translation: CASSQDPTGGHTDTQYF.

The chain couples TRBV5-6 to TRBJ2-7, with D perhaps TRBD2 (6 bases). CDR3 size: 14 residues. Germline CDR1 reads SGHDT; CDR2 reads YYEEEE. V lost 5 bases and J 0 bases, leaving 12 bases between the germline ends. The CDR3 is CASRPTGASYEQYF. The CDR3, as DNA: TGTGCCAGCAGGCCTACGGGAGCCTCCTACGAGCAGTACTTC. Complete variable domain (other parts from reference TRBV5-6 and TRBJ2-7): DAGVTQSPTHLIKTRGQQVTLRCSPKSGHDTVSWYQQALGQGPQFIFQYYEEEERQRGNFPDRFSGHQFPNYSSELNVNALLLGDSALYLCASRPTGASYEQYFGPGTRLTVT.

In this sample, this clone turned up once. The chain combines TRBV29-1 with TRBJ2-5; 10 nucleotides match TRBD2. The end of the DNA is better explained by TRBJ2-7, so the J call may be wrong. This CDR3 is 16 amino acids long. Germline V lookup: CDR1 SQVTM, CDR2 ANQGSEA. The CDR3 nucleotides read TGCAGCGTTGGGCGAACTAGCGGGAAAAGCTCCTACGAGCAGTACTTC. Translating gives CSVGRTSGKSSYEQYF.

J is TRBJ2-2 and V is TRBV5-1; perhaps TRBD1 as D (5 bases). The CDR3 has 15 amino acids. The V gene's germline CDR1 is SGHRS and CDR2 YFSETQ. Trimming removed 0 bases at V and 3 bases at J, with 9 bases between. The chain's CDR3 is CASSLGQWYTGELFF. The CDR3 DNA reads as TGCGCCAGCAGCTTGGGACAGTGGTACACCGGGGAGCTGTTTTTT.

Only one count was recorded for this clone. The chain has TRBV9 and TRBJ2-1; 12 bases agree with TRBD1. CDR3 length: 17 residues. V was clipped by 0 bases and J by 3 bases; unmatched bases: 4. Germline CDR1 reads SGDLS; CDR2 reads YYNGEE. Here the CDR3 DNA reads TGTGCCAGCAGCGTAGTGGGACAGGGGGCCGGCTACAATGAGCAGTTCTTC. It translates to CASSVVGQGAGYNEQFF.

CDR3 in amino acids: CASSPEAGTYEQYF. DNA of the CDR3: TGTGCCAGCAGCCCCGAGGCGGGCACCTACGAGCAGTACTTC. The chain joins TRBV4-2 to TRBJ2-7, with a possible D match to TRBD2 (5 bases). Germline V gene sequence: CDR1 LGHNA, CDR2 YNFKEQ. V was clipped by 4 bases and J by 2 bases, with 12 bases between them. CDR3 length equals 14 residues.

This chain connects TRBV7-2 to TRBJ2-3, with 7 bases that match TRBD1. The V and J ends lost 11 bases and 0 bases, in that order; junction bases with no gene match: 11. CDR1 SGHTA and CDR2 FQGNSA come from the germline V gene. The CDR3 sequence is 15 residues long. CDR3 DNA sequence: TGTGCCTCGGCTCGCTGGGGACAGAGCACAGATACGCAGTATTTT. This sequence encodes CASARWGQSTDTQYF.

The chain employs TRBV5-1 and TRBJ2-1, with a tentative D call TRBD1 (5 bases). Germline-derived CDR1 and CDR2 are SGHRS and YFSETQ. V lost 3 bases to trimming and J lost 5 bases, with 15 bases between them. The CDR3 is 15 residues long. The CDR3 loop reads CASSSQDPSHNEQFF. The DNA for the CDR3 is TGCGCCAGCAGCTCACAGGATCCGTCCCACAATGAGCAGTTCTTC.

This clone appeared a few times. CDR3 sequence reads: CASSGGHNSGNTIYF. In DNA form, the CDR3 reads TGTGCCAGCAGTGGCGGACACAACTCTGGAAACACCATATATTTT. The chain couples TRBV25-1 to TRBJ1-3, with D maybe TRBD1 (5 bases). Germline V CDR1 and CDR2: MGHDK, SYGVNS. Trimming cost V 4 bases and J 0 bases, with 10 bases left between them. This CDR3 is built from 15 residues.

This chain's CDR3 is CASSHEGLNTGELFF. The CDR3 bases are TGCGCCAGCAGCCACGAGGGACTGAACACCGGGGAGCTGTTTTTT. This chain links TRBV4-3 with TRBJ2-2, with a weak D call TRBD2 (6 bases). Germline loops: CDR1 LGHNA, CDR2 YSLEER. CDR3 length: 15 amino acids. Trimming took off 3 bases at V and 1 base at J, with 9 bases between the two ends.